One T cell receptor beta chain is described in this entry. Its antigen remains unidentified. It has no much larger one-base neighbor in the sample; base qualities were not kept. The germline V gene yields MNHNS for CDR1 and SASEGT for CDR2. From cysteine to phenylalanine, the CDR3 is 15 amino acids long. The entry retains the CDR3 DNA only, 45 bases that are in frame from base 1. The germline V and J ends show losses of 7 bases and 7 bases respectively, and no gene match explains 14 bases of the junction. Libraries were prepared through the immunoSEQ multiplex PCR assay. Following the manufacturer's protocol, the hsTCRB Kit was used to amplify rearranged TCR beta chain sequences. An Illumina MiSeq was used to sequence the TCRB libraries. The source study handled its data this way. The kit vendor's proprietary platform handled demultiplexing, trimming and gene mapping. The clones in this table, taken by TCRdb from immuneACCESS, are in-frame only. Not every clone is retained; where verified, under half of the shortfall comes from an unresolved V gene, and the cause of the rest is unknown. V and J calls and clone size are as listed in that table; D and trimming were resolved from the DNA. The sample table contains tens of thousands of clones; only one count was recorded for 75% to 90% of them. Around 0.77% of the sample lies in the top ten.

This specimen's time point label, per the study, means: week 23, last vaccination. Each vaccine dose was 300 ug of a 20-mer mutant IDH1 peptide in Montanide, given subcutaneously with topical imiquimod. The donors had newly diagnosed IDH1-mutant astrocytomas of WHO grade 3 or 4 that showed loss of nuclear ATRX. The samples were drawn from NOA16, a multicentre, single-arm, open-label phase I trial in Germany that tested a mutant IDH1 peptide vaccine in humans for the first time. Genomic DNA for TCRB sequencing was isolated from EDTA blood with the DNeasy Blood and Tissue Kit. The sample is drawn from a study of a mutant IDH1 vaccine in newly diagnosed glioma (dated by TCRdb to the early 2020s). Broadly, across the study: Eight vaccinations were administered to patients in weeks 1, 3, 5, 7, 11, 15, 19 and 23, corresponding to visits V03 through V10. In the chemotherapy-containing groups, vaccination started alongside temozolomide cycles, whereas in patients who had radiotherapy alone it started 4-6 weeks after radiotherapy. Of the 32 treated patients, about 62% were male and 37.5% were female, and the mean age was approximately 40 years. Prior to enrollment, patients had been given standard therapy consisting of radiotherapy alone, temozolomide alone, or radiochemotherapy with temozolomide, with the combination given to most patients. Peripheral blood samples were drawn at six visits, namely V03 (baseline), V05, V07, V10, V12 and V13. For exploratory analyses, longitudinal TCRB deep sequencing was carried out in some 25 treated patients wherever samples were available.

Broader findings and caveats from the paper: Selection of PBMC samples for TCRB deep sequencing was based on availability. Across multiple MHC alleles, vaccine-induced immune responses were seen in around 93% of patients. It was noted by the authors that analyses of patient blood samples could not be reproduced owing to sample limitations. Pseudoprogression appeared unrelated to alterations in the top peripheral T cell clonotypes detected by TCRB sequencing.

The sequence was obtained from a woman in her forties or fifties with glioma. Sequencing was performed on PBMCs, taken from a glioma patient whose treatment included an IDH1 peptide vaccine. The chain uses TRBV6-1 and TRBJ1-2; 8 middle bases align to TRBD1. CDR3 region: CASTPRTGRPGGYTF. The DNA sequence is TGTGCCAGCACTCCCCGGACAGGGAGGCCTGGTGGCTACACCTTC.